This TCR beta chain was sequenced in a study of T cell repertoires in aging, cancer and after chemotherapy. Study-wide context: Pre- and post-chemotherapy samples were paired from chronic lymphocytic leukemia patients treated with fludarabine- or bendamustine-based regimens. The full dataset contained several million TCR reads.

Between the trimmed V and J ends, which lost 3 bases and 3 bases, there was a span of 11 bases. From germline, CDR1 is GTSNPN and CDR2 SVGIG (reference sequence). The CDR3 has 13 amino acids. Rearranged V-D-J TRB sequences were amplified with a mixed TRB-A/B primer pool. TCRdb reprocessed the multiplex PCR reads via MiXCR and lists one record per CDR3 protein. This sample has about 1,500 distinct CDR3 sequences, with 50% to 60% found just once. Whole-study findings and limits: Loss of evenness, beyond lost richness, contributed to age-related TCR diversity decline in cancer patients. Hematological cancer patients had lymphoid organ infiltration that may impair thymic emigration or T cell expansion.

Amplification of TCR beta used genomic DNA extracted from peripheral blood. This clonotype was detected a few times. Antigen specificity is unknown. This receptor was obtained from a human donor with a blood cancer. The sample comprised blood. V usage is TRBV30 and J usage is TRBJ1-2, with no clear D. The DNA for the CDR3 is TGTGCCTGGAGAAATGAAGGGTACTATGGCTACACCTTC. Its translation: CAWRNEGYYGYTF.